Each of the 30 T cell receptor beta chains below was sequenced from the same sample in a study of circulating CD8 cells and anti-PD-1 response in melanoma. TCR libraries were prepared from approximately 15 ng of total RNA with the QIAseq Immune Repertoire TCR panel. TCRdb re-analysed the reads in MiXCR, keeping a single row per CDR3 protein. The table lists about 180 distinct CDR3 sequences, 20% to 25% of them singletons. Sorting of live CD3+CD8+TCRalphabeta+ cells by PD-1 and/or TIGIT gave four subsets. The source was CD8+ T cells from PBMCs, collected at baseline or after one month of anti-PD-1 therapy (not recorded which). These TCRs come from a human donor with melanoma.

By sample fraction, this clonotype is large (0.1 to 1%). The chain is built from TRBV28 and TRBJ2-3; perhaps TRBD1 as D (6 bases). The CDR3 runs to 18 residues. The ends were cut back, 5 bases at V and 1 base at J, with 22 bases in the middle. Germline V gives CDR1 MDHEN, CDR2 SYDVKM. CDR3 nucleotides: TGTGCCAGCAGTAGCCCAACCGCTTGGGGGCCAGGCACAGATACGCAGTATTTT. It yields the protein CASSSPTAWGPGTDTQYF.

By share, this clonotype counts as hyperexpanded. At one boundary the junction diverges from the germline segment, which might be a read error. This chain connects TRBV28 to TRBJ2-7; D perhaps matches TRBD1 (6 bases). This CDR3 spans 16 amino acids. Germline V lookup: CDR1 MDHEN, CDR2 SYDVKM. CDR3 DNA sequence: TGTGCCAGCAGCCCTACCCCCAAACCTGACAGGATTACTTTGGACTTC. Translation gives CASSPTPKPDRITLDF. The whole variable domain, remainder taken from reference TRBV28 and TRBJ2-7, is DVKVTQSSRYLVKRTGEKVFLECVQDMDHENMFWYRQDPGLGLRLIYFSYDVKMKEKGDIPEGYSVSREKKERFSLILESASTNQTSMYLCASSPTPKPDRITLDFGPGTRLTVT.

The CDR3 sequence is CASLPGGGTGGGTGELFF. For the CDR3, the DNA is TGTGCCAGCCTCCCCGGGGGAGGGACAGGGGGCGGCACCGGGGAGCTGTTTTTT. The chain is built from TRBV28 and TRBJ2-2; 12 bases are shared with TRBD1. The J segment lost 4 bases and the V segment lost 8 bases, leaving 14 bases of the junction unmatched. Germline lookup yields CDR1 MDHEN and CDR2 SYDVKM. The CDR3 runs to 18 residues.

This clonotype came up a few times. The rearrangement uses TRBV19 and TRBJ2-1; D is possibly TRBD2 (7 bases). Germline V gene lookup returns CDR1 LNHDA and CDR2 SQIVND (reference sequence). Trimming stripped 4 bases from V and 7 bases from J, with 11 bases between. This CDR3 has 13 residues. CDR3 residues: CASSSGGFNEQFF. CDR3 sequence (DNA): TGTGCCAGTAGTAGCGGGGGCTTTAATGAGCAGTTCTTC.

This clonotype is categorized as large. The J gene is TRBJ2-1, the V gene TRBV27; D not certain. Germline values: CDR1 MNHEY, CDR2 SMNVEV (reference sequence). This CDR3 region has 14 residues. V was clipped by 4 bases and J by 3 bases, with 10 bases between them. CDR3: CASSSDANYNEQFF. The CDR3, as DNA: TGTGCCAGCAGTTCAGATGCGAACTACAATGAGCAGTTCTTC.

By share, this clonotype counts as large. The chain is built from TRBV28 and TRBJ2-7; possibly TRBD1 for D (6 bases). The CDR3 runs 17 residues. Trimming removed 5 bases at V and 5 bases at J, with 25 bases between. Germline V gene lookup returns CDR1 MDHEN and CDR2 SYDVKM. Here the CDR3 reads CASSTGVHRAREDEQYF. CDR3 nucleotides: TGTGCCAGCAGTACAGGAGTACACAGGGCCCGCGAAGACGAGCAGTACTTC.

This clonotype is judged large. The chain uses TRBV28 and TRBJ2-1, with 14 nucleotides matching TRBD2. This CDR3 is 17 amino acids long. The V segment lost 4 bases and the J segment 7 bases; nucleotides outside the gene matches: 9. CDR1 and CDR2 (germline): MDHEN, SYDVKM. CDR3 sequence (DNA): TGTGCCAGCAGTTACGGGACTAGCGGGAGATTGAAAAATGAGCAGTTCTTC. Amino acid sequence: CASSYGTSGRLKNEQFF.

This clonotype is categorized as large (0.1 to 1%). This CDR3 reads CASSLGGQGGTGELFF. CDR3 bases: TGTGCCAGCAGTTTAGGGGGACAGGGAGGCACCGGGGAGCTGTTTTTT. The chain has TRBV12-3 or TRBV12-4 and TRBJ2-2; 9 positions match TRBD1. V shed 1 base and J 4 bases; nucleotides not matched to a gene: 4. The CDR3 spans 16 residues.

This clonotype ranks as large (0.1 to 1%). The gene calls are TRBV28 and TRBJ1-2; possibly TRBD1 for D (6 bases). Trimming cost V 3 bases and J 6 bases, with 14 bases left between them. Germline V gives CDR1 MDHEN, CDR2 SYDVKM. The CDR3 runs 14 residues. The CDR3 here is CASSFGGLIDGYTF. DNA of the CDR3: TGTGCCAGCAGTTTTGGGGGGCTAATCGATGGCTACACCTTC.

The chain couples TRBV19 to TRBJ1-1, with D maybe TRBD1 (6 bases). The germline V and J ends were trimmed by 0 bases and 1 base, with 9 bases remaining between them. The CDR3 is 15 amino acids. Germline loops: CDR1 LNHDA, CDR2 SQIVND (reference sequence). DNA for the CDR3: TGTGCCAGTAGTATAGACGGGACACCGAACACTGAAGCTTTCTTT. Its translation is CASSIDGTPNTEAFF.

By sample share, this clonotype is medium-sized. The V call is TRBV5-1, the J call TRBJ2-2; D gene ambiguous. The germline V gene encodes CDR1 SGHRS and CDR2 YFSETQ. The CDR3 has 12 amino acids. V shed 4 bases and J shed 0 bases, with 1 base lying between them. CDR3 sequence: CASSPNTGELFF. CDR3 coding DNA: TGCGCCAGCAGCCCGAACACCGGGGAGCTGTTTTTT.

By its share, this clonotype is large. CDR3 in amino acids: CASSFLWTHPYEQYF. The CDR3, as DNA: TGTGCCAGCAGTTTTCTCTGGACCCATCCCTACGAGCAGTACTTC. The chain has TRBV28 and TRBJ2-7, with D unresolved. The length of the CDR3 is 15 residues. Germline V CDR1 and CDR2: MDHEN, SYDVKM. Trimming left V 3 bases short and J 2 bases short, with 14 bases between.

This rearrangement joins TRBV19 to TRBJ2-7; 13 bases align to TRBD2. CDR1 and CDR2 (germline): LNHDA, SQIVND (reference sequence). This CDR3 has 15 amino acids. J gave up 3 bases and V 5 bases, and 4 bases lay outside the gene matches. In DNA form, the CDR3 reads TGTGCCAGTAGTTGGGGACTAGCGGGGATCTACGAGCAGTACTTC. This gives the protein CASSWGLAGIYEQYF.

By share of the sample, this clonotype is large. The chain uses TRBV25-1 and TRBJ2-1; the D gene is possibly TRBD2 (7 bases). Germline-derived CDR1 and CDR2 are MGHDK and SYGVNS. Trimming cost V 10 bases and J 16 bases, with 20 bases left between them. The CDR3 has 11 residues. This CDR3 reads CATREGVGFFF. CDR3 bases: TGTGCCACAAGGGAGGGGGTCGGATTTTTCTTC.

This clonotype was seen a single time. The V and J genes are TRBV28 and TRBJ2-7, with D perhaps given as TRBD1 or TRBD2 (5 bases each). In germline, CDR1 is MDHEN, CDR2 SYDVKM. The CDR3 contains 14 residues. The V end lost 5 bases, the J end lost 3 bases, and 14 bases lay between the germline ends. DNA for the CDR3: TGTGCCAGCAGTCCGGGACCGGAATACTACGAGCAGTACTTC. Translation: CASSPGPEYYEQYF.

In its sample, this clonotype ranks as large. The chain uses TRBV29-1 and TRBJ2-7; 11 positions agree with TRBD1. The germline gives CDR1 SQVTM, CDR2 ANQGSEA. Trimming cost V 0 bases and J 7 bases; bases outside gene matches: 8. The CDR3 length is 15 residues. The CDR3, as DNA: TGCAGCGTTGAAGATAAAGGACAGGGGGCGTGGGAGCAGTACTTC. Encoded protein: CSVEDKGQGAWEQYF.

This sequence joins TRBV28 and TRBJ2-2; D is unclear. Trimming removed 2 bases from V and 2 bases from J, with 6 bases in between. The CDR3 is 14 residues long. Germline loops: CDR1 MDHEN, CDR2 SYDVKM. CDR3 in amino acids: CASSLTPNTGELFF. The CDR3 bases are TGTGCCAGCAGTTTAACCCCTAACACCGGGGAGCTGTTTTTT.

This clonotype is large (0.1 to 1%) by share. The chain links TRBV28 to TRBJ2-7, with TRBD2 identical over 10 bases. Germline loops: CDR1 MDHEN, CDR2 SYDVKM. The CDR3 totals 14 residues. V lost 6 bases and J lost 3; bases outside the gene matches: 5. CDR3 amino acids: CASSLLAGGYEQYF. CDR3 DNA sequence: TGTGCCAGCAGCCTTTTAGCGGGAGGCTACGAGCAGTACTTC.

In its sample, this clonotype ranks as large. This chain connects TRBV28 to TRBJ2-5; 10 bases line up with TRBD2. Germline V gene lookup returns CDR1 MDHEN and CDR2 SYDVKM. Trimming at V came to 10 bases and at J to 5 bases, leaving 19 bases not matched to a gene. The CDR3 runs 17 residues. CDR3 loop: CATFGAAGGPGPETQYF. CDR3 bases: TGTGCCACCTTCGGGGCAGCGGGAGGGCCGGGGCCGGAGACCCAGTACTTC.

The rearrangement joins TRBV28 to TRBJ2-7; D gene uncertain. Between the trimmed V and J ends, which lost 6 bases and 2 bases, there was a span of 17 bases. Germline CDR1 reads MDHEN; CDR2 reads SYDVKM. The CDR3 totals 15 residues. The CDR3 sequence is CASSLLWTHPYEQYF. Here the CDR3 DNA reads TGTGCCAGCAGCCTTCTCTGGACCCATCCCTACGAGCAGTACTTC.

In its sample, this clonotype ranks as large. V is TRBV28 and J is TRBJ2-3; TRBD2 might be the D (6 bases). Germline V gives CDR1 MDHEN, CDR2 SYDVKM. Trimming pared 3 bases from V and 1 base from J, leaving 8 bases between. This CDR3 spans 14 amino acids. CDR3 nucleotides: TGTGCCAGCAGTTTGTCTAGCGGCACAGATACGCAGTATTTT. Its protein is CASSLSSGTDTQYF.

Judged by abundance, this clonotype is large. The rearrangement joins TRBV6-2 or TRBV6-3 to TRBJ2-1; 7 nucleotides match TRBD1. This CDR3 has 12 residues. The germline gives CDR1 MNHEY, CDR2 SVGEGT. Trimming at V came to 5 bases and at J to 7 bases, leaving 2 bases not matched to a gene. The CDR3 DNA follows: TGTGCCAGCAGTCGACAGGGAAATGAGCAGTTCTTC. Residues: CASSRQGNEQFF.

By its share, this clonotype is large. The chain joins TRBV28 to TRBJ2-3; D tentatively fits TRBD1 or TRBD2 (6 bases each). Germline V gene lookup returns CDR1 MDHEN and CDR2 SYDVKM. Trimming removed 5 bases from V and 6 bases from J, with 30 bases in between. The CDR3 loop spans 19 amino acids. CDR3 sequence reads: CASSRGDNTPGFILDTQYF. The CDR3 nucleotides are TGTGCCAGCAGTCGCGGGGACAACACCCCCGGGTTTATTTTGGATACGCAGTATTTT. Full variable domain (outside the CDR3, taken from reference TRBV28 and TRBJ2-3): DVKVTQSSRYLVKRTGEKVFLECVQDMDHENMFWYRQDPGLGLRLIYFSYDVKMKEKGDIPEGYSVSREKKERFSLILESASTNQTSMYLCASSRGDNTPGFILDTQYFGPGTRLTVL.

For this clonotype: At one end the junction does not follow the germline gene, possibly because of a read error. The chain joins TRBV9 to TRBJ1-2; no firm D call. Germline V gene sequence: CDR1 SGDLS, CDR2 YYNGEE. The CDR3 runs to 14 residues. CDR3: CASSPYRVDPLPSF. For the CDR3, the DNA is TGTGCCAGCAGCCCATACCGGGTGGACCCGCTACCTTCGTTC.

The rearrangement joins TRBV27 to TRBJ2-5; a weak D match, TRBD1 (6 bases). This CDR3 has 15 residues. V gave up 1 base and J gave up 2 bases, with 11 bases separating them. Germline V gives CDR1 MNHEY, CDR2 SMNVEV (reference sequence). CDR3 region: CASSLLGDKQETQYF. The CDR3 nucleotides are TGTGCCAGCAGTTTATTGGGGGACAAGCAAGAGACCCAGTACTTC.

This clonotype is large within its sample. The chain's CDR3 is CASSTYMDERNQPQHF. CDR3 bases: TGTGCCAGCAGCACCTATATGGACGAGAGAAATCAGCCCCAGCATTTT. The rearrangement uses TRBV28 and TRBJ1-5, with D uncertain. CDR3 length: 16 amino acids. The V end lost 6 bases, the J end lost 4 bases, and 19 bases lay between the germline ends. The germline CDR1 and CDR2 sequences are MDHEN and SYDVKM. The full variable domain, with the rest looked up from reference TRBV28 and TRBJ1-5, is DVKVTQSSRYLVKRTGEKVFLECVQDMDHENMFWYRQDPGLGLRLIYFSYDVKMKEKGDIPEGYSVSREKKERFSLILESASTNQTSMYLCASSTYMDERNQPQHFGDGTRLSIL.

Judged by abundance, this clonotype is hyperexpanded. For the CDR3, the DNA is TGTGCCAGCAGTTTAGTGACAGCGACCAATCAGCCCCAGCATTTT. Its protein product is CASSLVTATNQPQHF. The rearrangement links TRBV28 to TRBJ1-5; D is possibly TRBD1 (5 bases). Germline lookup yields CDR1 MDHEN and CDR2 SYDVKM. There are 15 residues in the CDR3. Trimming took 2 bases from V and 3 from J, leaving 11 bases between them.

This clonotype qualifies as large. This rearrangement joins TRBV27 to TRBJ2-5; 12 bases match TRBD2. Losses at the gene ends were 5 bases for V and 4 bases for J; bases not matched to a gene: 8. The CDR3 runs 16 residues. The germline gives CDR1 MNHEY, CDR2 SMNVEV (reference sequence). The CDR3 loop reads CASSEGLAGLLETQYF. The CDR3 region has the DNA TGTGCCAGCAGTGAGGGACTAGCGGGTCTGTTAGAGACCCAGTACTTC.

This clonotype occurred a few times. The rearrangement uses TRBV28 and TRBJ2-7, with TRBD2 matching 10 bases. V trimming: 3 bases; J trimming: 7 bases; junction bases outside the gene matches: 27. The CDR3 consists of 21 residues. Looked up from germline, CDR1 is MDHEN and CDR2 is SYDVKM. DNA for the CDR3: TGTGCCAGCAGTTTGCCTTCTCCAATAGCGGGAGGAGCCCAGTGGAGGGGTGAGCAGTACTTC. Amino acid sequence: CASSLPSPIAGGAQWRGEQYF.

As DNA, the CDR3 is TGTGCCAGCAGTTACCGGGACAGGGATTGGGAGCAGTACTTC. Amino acids: CASSYRDRDWEQYF. The genes are TRBV6-6 and TRBJ2-7, with 9 bases that match TRBD1. V shed 2 bases, J shed 7 bases, and the junction held 6 bases outside the gene matches. The CDR3 has 14 residues. Germline V gene lookup returns CDR1 MNHNY and CDR2 SVGAGI (reference sequence).